The next 7 T cell receptor beta chains were all read from a single sample in a study of shared clonotypes between healthy human individuals. This table comes from immunoSEQ multiplex PCR, and its TCRdb copy is limited to in-frame clones, with some not included. The table has some 2,400,000 clones, approximately 94% seen once. The sample consisted of naive CD4+ T cells sorted from blood. Subset specified: CD45RA+ positively selected. These receptors were collected from a man aged 18 to 29 in good health.

V gene TRBV5-1 combines with J gene TRBJ2-3; 7 positions match TRBD2. Germline V gene sequence: CDR1 SGHRS, CDR2 YFSETQ. V shed 2 bases, J shed 2 bases, and the junction held 2 bases outside the gene matches. This CDR3 comprises 14 residues. The CDR3 bases are TGCGCCAGCAGCTTTCTAGCGGACACAGATACGCAGTATTTT. It translates to CASSFLADTDTQYF.

The J gene is TRBJ1-2, the V gene TRBV19, with D possibly TRBD1 on 5 matching bases. The CDR3 extends over 12 amino acids. Between the trimmed V and J ends, which lost 3 bases and 8 bases, there was a span of 10 bases. Germline V gives CDR1 LNHDA, CDR2 SQIVND (reference sequence). CDR3 DNA: TGTGCCAGTAGTATCGGGGCAGCGGGCTACACCTTC. This encodes CASSIGAAGYTF.

V gene TRBV7-9 combines with J gene TRBJ2-7; D unresolved. CDR1 is SEHNR and CDR2 is FQNEAQ in the germline V gene (reference sequence). Trimming took off 8 bases at V and 11 bases at J, with 16 bases between the two ends. This CDR3 has 11 amino acids. In nucleotides, the CDR3 is TGTGCCAGCGGCCCTGGGTCCGTCGAGTACTTC. Translating it yields CASGPGSVEYF.

The chain couples TRBV11-2 to TRBJ2-7, with D perhaps given as TRBD1 or TRBD2 (7 bases each). V dropped 3 bases and J dropped 3 bases, with 15 bases sitting between them. The CDR3 runs 15 residues. Looked up from germline, CDR1 is SGHAT and CDR2 is FQNNGV. Here the CDR3 reads CASSFQGGLVYEQYF. CDR3 nucleotide sequence: TGTGCCAGCAGCTTTCAGGGGGGGCTGGTCTACGAGCAGTACTTC.

A single count supports this clone. The chain combines TRBV18 with TRBJ1-4; possible D gene TRBD1, 6 bases. V lost 6 bases to trimming and J lost 8 bases, with 16 bases between them. In germline, CDR1 is KGHSH, CDR2 LQKENI. CDR3 length: 14 residues. In DNA, the CDR3 is TGTGCCAGCTCCCGGTCAGGGGCGGAGGAAAAACTGTTTTTT. This sequence encodes CASSRSGAEEKLFF.

The chain is built from TRBV27 and TRBJ2-7; TRBD1 is a possible D gene (5 bases). The CDR3 has 15 amino acids. V was pared by 10 bases and J by 7 bases, with 26 bases between. The germline gives CDR1 MNHEY, CDR2 SMNVEV (reference sequence). CDR3 amino acids: CATPFFLRHQGEQYF. Written as DNA, the CDR3 is TGTGCCACCCCATTCTTCTTAAGGCACCAGGGAGAGCAGTACTTC.

The chain joins TRBV14 to TRBJ1-1; D is ambiguous. Germline V lookup: CDR1 SGHDN, CDR2 FVKESK. Trimming removed 0 bases at V and 5 bases at J, with 13 bases between. The CDR3 is 15 residues long. The CDR3 region is CASSQDRATKTEAFF. In nucleotides, the CDR3 is TGTGCCAGCAGCCAAGATAGAGCCACCAAGACTGAAGCTTTCTTT. The full variable domain, its missing parts supplied by reference TRBV14 and TRBJ1-1, is EAGVTQFPSHSVIEKGQTVTLRCDPISGHDNLYWYRRVMGKEIKFLLHFVKESKQDESGMPNNRFLAERTGGTYSTLKVQPAELEDSGVYFCASSQDRATKTEAFFGQGTRLTVV.